Listed here are 32 T cell receptor beta chains from one sample, sequenced in a study of blood T cell repertoires in COVID-19. TCRdb's table, derived via immunoSEQ multiplex PCR, lists solely in-frame clones and lacks some. The table includes about 120,000 clones, 78% detected once. Material: peripheral blood. Receptors were obtained from a man aged 65 to 79 with acute or convalescent COVID-19.

The rearrangement joins TRBV9 to TRBJ1-4, with TRBD1 as a possible D gene (5 bases). The length of the CDR3 is 15 residues. Germline-derived CDR1 and CDR2 are SGDLS and YYNGEE. The V end was cut by 0 bases, the J end by 4 bases, with 10 bases between. The CDR3 loop reads CASSVVTGINEKLFF. The CDR3 coding sequence is TGTGCCAGCAGCGTAGTTACAGGCATTAATGAAAAACTGTTTTTT.

The table lists this clone with a few counts. The chain recombines TRBV30 with TRBJ1-1; 7 bases match TRBD1. V lost 5 bases and J lost 1; bases outside the gene matches: 7. Per the germline V gene, CDR1 is GTSNPN and CDR2 is SVGIG (reference sequence). This CDR3 is 14 amino acids long. This CDR3 reads CAWPRDSKNTEAFF. The DNA of the CDR3 is TGTGCCTGGCCTCGGGACAGCAAGAACACTGAAGCTTTCTTT.

The chain links TRBV30 to TRBJ1-1; 7 nucleotides match TRBD1. With 2 bases clipped from V and 4 bases from J, the junction kept 10 bases outside the gene matches. The V gene's germline CDR1 is GTSNPN and CDR2 SVGIG (reference sequence). The CDR3 length is 15 residues. CDR3 in DNA: TGTGCCTGGAGTCCTAGCGACAGGGTAGGCACTGAAGCTTTCTTT. This translates into CAWSPSDRVGTEAFF.

V gene TRBV7-2 combines with J gene TRBJ2-1; 15 bases agree with TRBD2. The V gene's germline CDR1 is SGHTA and CDR2 FQGNSA. The length of the CDR3 is 13 residues. The V and J ends lost 6 bases and 15 bases, in that order; junction bases with no gene match: 6. The CDR3 region is CASSFGLAGGLFF. The CDR3 DNA reads as TGTGCCAGCAGTTTTGGACTAGCGGGGGGGCTGTTCTTC.

The chain links TRBV9 to TRBJ2-5; 8 bases match TRBD2. The V gene end was trimmed by 4 bases and the J gene end by 7 bases; junction bases not matched to a gene: 9. Looked up from germline, CDR1 is SGDLS and CDR2 is YYNGEE. CDR3 size: 14 residues. CDR3 loop: CASSRTSGGGTQYF. In DNA, the CDR3 is TGTGCCAGCAGCCGAACTAGCGGCGGAGGGACCCAGTACTTC.

The J gene is TRBJ1-1, the V gene TRBV11-2; no definite D call. The germline CDR1 and CDR2 sequences are SGHAT and FQNNGV. This CDR3 has 14 residues. Trimming took 0 bases from V and 1 from J, leaving 6 bases between them. For the CDR3, the DNA is TGTGCCAGCAGCTTAGATTTGGCGAACACTGAAGCTTTCTTT. Residues: CASSLDLANTEAFF. The full variable domain, its missing parts supplied by reference TRBV11-2 and TRBJ1-1, is EAGVAQSPRYKIIEKRQSVAFWCNPISGHATLYWYQQILGQGPKLLIQFQNNGVVDDSQLPKDRFSAERLKGVDSTLKIQPAKLEDSAVYLCASSLDLANTEAFFGQGTRLTVV.

The chain combines TRBV9 with TRBJ2-7; 7 bases align to TRBD2. Per the germline V gene, CDR1 is SGDLS and CDR2 is YYNGEE. V dropped 3 bases and J dropped 2; count of bases not matched to a gene: 5. The CDR3 has 14 amino acids. CDR3 DNA: TGTGCCAGCAGCGGGGAGGGGAGCCCCTACGAGCAGTACTTC. Amino acids: CASSGEGSPYEQYF.

The rearrangement uses TRBV14 and TRBJ2-2, with 8 bases aligning to TRBD2. Germline-derived CDR1 and CDR2 are SGHDN and FVKESK. The trim removed 3 bases at V and 6 bases at J, leaving 9 bases unmatched. CDR3 size: 16 residues. The CDR3 sequence is CASSHKTSVGPGELFF. The CDR3 DNA is TGTGCCAGCAGCCATAAGACTAGCGTCGGTCCCGGGGAGCTGTTTTTT.

The rearrangement links TRBV30 to TRBJ2-4; D might be TRBD1 (6 bases). The V gene lost 1 base and the J gene lost 1 base, with 11 bases spanning the gap. This CDR3 is 15 amino acids long. CDR1 and CDR2 (germline): GTSNPN, SVGIG (reference sequence). CDR3 residues: CAWSDRAGAKNIQYF. The DNA for the CDR3 is TGTGCCTGGAGTGACAGGGCCGGGGCCAAAAACATTCAGTACTTC.

By share of the sample, this clone is medium-sized. The genes are TRBV19 and TRBJ1-2, with a possible D match to TRBD1 (6 bases). The CDR3 extends over 12 amino acids. In germline, CDR1 is LNHDA, CDR2 SQIVND (reference sequence). The V end was cut by 5 bases, the J end by 6 bases, with 10 bases between. The CDR3 loop reads CASSLDSHGYTF. CDR3 bases: TGTGCCAGTAGTCTGGACAGTCATGGCTACACCTTC. The complete variable domain, with remaining parts taken from reference TRBV19 and TRBJ1-2, reads DGGITQSPKYLFRKEGQNVTLSCEQNLNHDAMYWYRQDPGQGLRLIYYSQIVNDFQKGDIAEGYSVSREKKESFPLTVTSAQKNPTAFYLCASSLDSHGYTFGSGTRLTVV.

The chain couples TRBV6-5 to TRBJ2-5; possible D gene TRBD2, 7 bases. V lost 2 bases and J lost 5, with 15 bases in between. The germline gives CDR1 MNHEY, CDR2 SVGAGI. The CDR3 sequence is 15 residues long. In DNA, the CDR3 is TGTGCCAGCAGTTACGATGGGGGGGGCACGGAGACCCAGTACTTC. Translating it yields CASSYDGGGTETQYF.

This chain joins TRBV5-6 and TRBJ1-5, with D possibly TRBD1 on 5 matching bases. Germline values: CDR1 SGHDT, CDR2 YYEEEE. V was pared by 1 base and J by 4 bases, with 6 bases between. The CDR3 consists of 13 residues. CDR3 coding DNA: TGTGCCAGCAGCTTGACAGGAAATCAGCCCCAGCATTTT. The encoded protein is CASSLTGNQPQHF.

Note on this clone: The same CDR3 is also encoded by other DNA sequences in this sample. The rearrangement links TRBV5-1 to TRBJ1-6; 8 bases are a match to TRBD1. CDR3 size: 15 residues. Trimming took 6 bases from V and 6 from J; bases not matched to a gene: 8. The germline V gene has CDR1 SGHRS and CDR2 YFSETQ. For the CDR3, the DNA is TGCGCCAGCACCCCCGGGACAGGAACTAATTCACCCCTCCACTTT. This gives the protein CASTPGTGTNSPLHF.

V gene TRBV7-2 combines with J gene TRBJ1-1, with TRBD1 identical over 7 bases. The germline gives CDR1 SGHTA, CDR2 FQGNSA. Trimming cost V 5 bases and J 1 base; bases outside gene matches: 7. This CDR3 comprises 15 residues. The CDR3 DNA is TGTGCCAGCAGCCCCGACAGGGCTCGGAACACTGAAGCTTTCTTT. Its protein product is CASSPDRARNTEAFF.

The chain joins TRBV18 to TRBJ2-2; D uncertain. V was shortened by 1 base and J by 3 bases, with 6 bases between the two germline ends. The CDR3 runs to 14 residues. Germline V gives CDR1 KGHSH, CDR2 LQKENI. CDR3 protein: CASSPQRDTGELFF. Written as DNA, the CDR3 is TGTGCCAGCTCACCACAAAGAGACACCGGGGAGCTGTTTTTT.

The genes are TRBV4-3 and TRBJ2-3, with TRBD2 matching over 8 bases. Trimming took 0 bases from V and 5 from J; bases not matched to a gene: 10. This CDR3 comprises 17 residues. From germline, CDR1 is LGHNA and CDR2 YSLEER. The CDR3 is CASSQDGPGGLGDTQYF. The CDR3 DNA reads as TGCGCCAGCAGCCAAGATGGACCGGGGGGGCTCGGAGATACGCAGTATTTT.

In this sample, this clone turned up a few times. The DNA of the CDR3 is TGTGCCAGCAGTGTACAGGGACAACCCAATTCACCCCTCCACTTT. This encodes CASSVQGQPNSPLHF. This chain joins TRBV2 and TRBJ1-6, with TRBD1 as a possible D gene (6 bases). V lost 4 bases and J lost 7, with 14 bases in between. This CDR3 spans 15 amino acids. CDR1 and CDR2 from the germline V gene are SNHLY and FYNNEI.

The V and J genes are TRBV24-1 and TRBJ2-3; D is possibly TRBD1 (6 bases). This CDR3 is 19 amino acids long. Germline loops: CDR1 KGHDR, CDR2 SFDVKD. V was clipped by 1 base and J by 0 bases, with 19 bases between them. In DNA form, the CDR3 reads TGTGCCACCAGTGATTTTCTTGTGGGACACCTACATAGCACAGATACGCAGTATTTT. Protein: CATSDFLVGHLHSTDTQYF.

The chain is built from TRBV11-2 and TRBJ2-2; 8 nucleotides align to TRBD2. The trim removed 1 base at V and 3 bases at J, leaving 7 bases unmatched. The CDR3 is 17 amino acids. Germline V gives CDR1 SGHAT, CDR2 FQNNGV. The CDR3 nucleotides read TGTGCCAGCAGCTTAGGTGCTGCGGGGGGTCACACCGGGGAGCTGTTTTTT. Translated, it gives CASSLGAAGGHTGELFF.

This chain links TRBV3-1 (or the pseudogene TRBV3-2) with TRBJ1-4; the D is unclear. In germline, CDR1 is LGHDT, CDR2 YNNKEL (reference sequence). The CDR3 has 15 residues. Trimming took 4 bases from V and 3 from J, leaving 12 bases between them. The CDR3 sequence is CASSPPGVSNEKLFF. The CDR3 DNA reads as TGTGCCAGCAGCCCCCCAGGTGTTTCTAATGAAAAACTGTTTTTT.

This clone was picked up one time. This chain links TRBV7-6 with TRBJ2-2; 8 bases are a match to TRBD1. This CDR3 has 15 residues. V was pared by 5 bases and J by 5 bases, with 7 bases of the junction left unmatched. In germline, CDR1 is SGHVS, CDR2 FNYEAQ. The CDR3 nucleotides are TGTGCCAGCAGCGCACTTCGGACAGGGACCGGGGAGCTGTTTTTT. It specifies CASSALRTGTGELFF.

This chain uses TRBV7-2 with TRBJ1-1, with TRBD1 matching over 8 bases. CDR1 is SGHTA, CDR2 FQGNSA, per germline. The J segment lost 1 base and the V segment lost 7 bases, leaving 5 bases of the junction unmatched. The CDR3 runs 14 residues. The CDR3 reads CASNNRGGNTEAFF. CDR3 coding DNA: TGTGCCAGCAACAACAGGGGGGGGAACACTGAAGCTTTCTTT.

The chain uses TRBV7-3 and TRBJ1-1; D is possibly TRBD1 (5 bases). Germline V gene lookup returns CDR1 SGHTA and CDR2 FQGTGA. The CDR3 covers 12 residues. V was cut by 5 bases and J by 10 bases, with 14 bases left in between. The CDR3 DNA reads TGTGCCAGCAGCCTACTCCCGACAGTAGCTTTCTTT. It is translated as CASSLLPTVAFF.

V is TRBV25-1 and J is TRBJ2-3; D not resolved. Germline assignment: CDR1 MGHDK and CDR2 SYGVNS. The CDR3 is 13 amino acids. With 6 bases removed from V and 4 bases from J, the gap between germline ends came to 11 bases. Written as DNA, the CDR3 is TGTGCCAGCAGCCCCCCGTTCCCAGATACGCAGTATTTT. Protein: CASSPPFPDTQYF. The full variable domain, its missing parts supplied by reference TRBV25-1 and TRBJ2-3, is EADIYQTPRYLVIGTGKKITLECSQTMGHDKMYWYQQDPGMELHLIHYSYGVNSTEKGDLSSESTVSRIRTEHFPLTLESARPSHTSQYLCASSPPFPDTQYFGPGTRLTVL.

The J gene is TRBJ1-2, the V gene TRBV2; TRBD1 matches 9 bases. Per germline, CDR1 SNHLY and CDR2 FYNNEI. Trimming cost V 6 bases and J 2 bases; bases outside gene matches: 4. The length of the CDR3 is 14 residues. The CDR3 reads CASRGQGSNYGYTF. The CDR3 bases are TGTGCCAGCAGGGGACAGGGTTCGAACTATGGCTACACCTTC. Full variable domain (outside the CDR3, taken from reference TRBV2 and TRBJ1-2): EPEVTQTPSHQVTQMGQEVILRCVPISNHLYFYWYRQILGQKVEFLVSFYNNEISEKSEIFDDQFSVERPDGSNFTLKIRSTKLEDSAMYFCASRGQGSNYGYTFGSGTRLTVV.

V usage is TRBV19 and J usage is TRBJ2-5; D might be TRBD2 (7 bases). The ends were cut back, 5 bases at V and 5 bases at J, with 15 bases in the middle. Germline CDR1 and CDR2: LNHDA and SQIVND (reference sequence). The CDR3 runs to 14 residues. DNA for the CDR3: TGTGCCAGTAGTCTTCCGCGGGGGCAGGAGACCCAGTACTTC. It is translated as CASSLPRGQETQYF.

The V gene is TRBV4-3, the J gene TRBJ2-2; 8 nucleotides match TRBD1. Germline V gives CDR1 LGHNA, CDR2 YSLEER. The CDR3 extends over 15 amino acids. Trimming removed 2 bases from V and 4 bases from J; junction bases left unmatched: 3. The DNA of the CDR3 is TGCGCCAGCAGCCAATACGGGACAGGCACCGGGGAGCTGTTTTTT. This sequence encodes CASSQYGTGTGELFF.

The chain couples TRBV6-5 to TRBJ2-5; 8 bases map to TRBD1. The CDR3 runs to 14 residues. Germline CDR1 and CDR2: MNHEY and SVGAGI. V shed 11 bases, J shed 1 base, and the junction held 9 bases outside the gene matches. The CDR3: CAVTDRAIQETQYF. As DNA, the CDR3 is TGTGCCGTTACGGACAGGGCGATCCAAGAGACCCAGTACTTC.

The gene calls are TRBV7-2 and TRBJ2-7, with TRBD1 matching 9 bases. From germline, CDR1 is SGHTA and CDR2 FQGNSA. The CDR3 is 15 residues long. J was trimmed by 3 bases and V by 3 bases; bases with no gene match: 6. The CDR3 DNA sequence: TGTGCCAGCAGCTTTGGACAGGGGAGGTTCTACGAGCAGTACTTC. It specifies CASSFGQGRFYEQYF.

This clone has only a few counts. The V gene is TRBV5-1, the J gene TRBJ2-7; D is perhaps TRBD2 (6 bases). V gave up 4 bases and J gave up 6 bases, with 20 bases separating them. CDR3 length: 15 residues. Per the germline V gene, CDR1 is SGHRS and CDR2 is YFSETQ. The CDR3 nucleotides are TGCGCCAGCAGCACCTCCCGTGGAGGGCAAGGCGAGCAGTACTTC. Translating gives CASSTSRGGQGEQYF.

In its sample, this clone was seen once. The chain combines TRBV28 with TRBJ1-1; the D is unclear. The CDR3 is 17 amino acids. The germline gives CDR1 MDHEN, CDR2 SYDVKM. Between the trimmed V and J ends, which lost 6 bases and 3 bases, there was a span of 23 bases. DNA for the CDR3: TGTGCCAGCAGCCCAGGCGGTTGGAGGGTTGGGGACACTGAAGCTTTCTTT. It is translated as CASSPGGWRVGDTEAFF.

As to this clone: Compared with germline, one end of the junction differs, possibly owing to a read error. The chain carries TRBV7-7 and TRBJ2-3, with TRBD2 matching 14 bases. CDR1 and CDR2 (germline): SSHAT, FNYEAQ (reference sequence). The CDR3 totals 16 residues. In DNA form, the CDR3 reads TGTGCTAGCAGCTCCGGACTAGCGGGGGGTTCAGATACGCAGTATTTT. Encoded protein: CASSSGLAGGSDTQYF.